The sequence of this TCR beta chain was determined in a study of blood T cell repertoires in COVID-19. Data came from immunoSEQ multiplex PCR; TCRdb stores just in-frame clones and leaves some out. The repertoire holds roughly 180,000 clones, with about four fifths as singletons. The CDR3 sequence is 14 residues long. CDR1 is MDHEN and CDR2 is SYDVKM in the germline V gene. The V gene end was trimmed by 2 bases and the J gene end by 6 bases; junction bases not matched to a gene: 6. The material sequenced was PBMCs or T cells enriched from blood (not recorded which). This TCR derives from a man in his forties who had recovered from COVID-19. J is TRBJ2-7 and V is TRBV28, with 8 bases that match TRBD2. The chain's CDR3 is CASSLGSGRGEQYF. In nucleotides, the CDR3 is TGTGCCAGCAGTTTAGGGAGCGGGAGAGGCGAGCAGTACTTC.